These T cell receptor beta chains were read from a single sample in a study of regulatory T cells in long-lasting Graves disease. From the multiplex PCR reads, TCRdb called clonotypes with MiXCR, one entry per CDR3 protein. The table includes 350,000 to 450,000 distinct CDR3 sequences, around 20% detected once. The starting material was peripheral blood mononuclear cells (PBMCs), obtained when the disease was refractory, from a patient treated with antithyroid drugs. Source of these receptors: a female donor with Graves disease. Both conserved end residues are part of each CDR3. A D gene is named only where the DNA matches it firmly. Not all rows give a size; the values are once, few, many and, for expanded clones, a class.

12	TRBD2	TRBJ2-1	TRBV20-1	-	TGCAGTGCCCGACTAGCGACGAATGAGCAGTTCTTC	CSARLATNEQFF
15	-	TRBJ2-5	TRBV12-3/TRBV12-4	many	TGTGCCAGCAGTTTGCAGGACCAACTAGAGGAGACCCAGTACTTC	CASSLQDQLEETQYF
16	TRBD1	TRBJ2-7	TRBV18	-	TGTGCCAGCTCACCATCTGGGACAGGGCAGTTCCACGAGCAGTACTTC	CASSPSGTGQFHEQYF
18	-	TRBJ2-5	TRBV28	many	TGTGCCAGCAGCCGTCAACGGGAGTTCCCTCTCCTCCGAGAGACCCAGTACTTC	CASSRQREFPLLRETQYF
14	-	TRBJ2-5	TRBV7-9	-	TGTGCCAGCAGCGTAGGGGAGTACGAAGAGACCCAGTACTTC	CASSVGEYEETQYF
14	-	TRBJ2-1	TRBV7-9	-	TGTGCCAGCAGCTCGGGAGTTTACTACAATGAGCAGTTCTTC	CASSSGVYYNEQFF
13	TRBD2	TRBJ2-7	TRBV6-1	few	TGTGCCAGCAGCAGGACTAGCATATACGAGCAGTACTTC	CASSRTSIYEQYF
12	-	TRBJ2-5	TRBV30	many	TGTGCCTGGAGTCTTTGGGGGGAGACCCAGTACTTC	CAWSLWGETQYF
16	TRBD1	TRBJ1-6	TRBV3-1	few	TGTGCCAGCAGCCAGCAATCCGGGACAGGACGATCACCCCTCCACTTT	CASSQQSGTGRSPLHF
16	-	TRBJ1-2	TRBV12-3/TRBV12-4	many	TGTGCCAGCAGTTTCTCCACACTGATTACTGTGAGTGGCTACACCTTC	CASSFSTLITVSGYTF
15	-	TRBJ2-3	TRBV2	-	TGTGCCAGCAGCCAGGTAGCATCAAATACAGATACGCAGTATTTT	CASSQVASNTDTQYF
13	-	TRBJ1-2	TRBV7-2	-	TGTGCCAGCAGCTTGGGTAGATCTCGAGACTACACCTTC	CASSLGRSRDYTF
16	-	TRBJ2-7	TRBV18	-	TGTGCCAGCTCACCGAGTTCTATCGGAGTATCCTACGAGCAGTACTTC	CASSPSSIGVSYEQYF
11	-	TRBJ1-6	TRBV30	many	TGTGCCTGGAGCAGGGATTCACCCCTCCACTTT	CAWSRDSPLHF
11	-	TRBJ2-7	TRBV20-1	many	TGCAGCGGTGGCAGATTCCACGAGCAGTACTTC	CSGGRFHEQYF
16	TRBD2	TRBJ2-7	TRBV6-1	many	TGTGCCAGCAGTGACCTACATTTAGCGGGAGTCTACGAGCAGTACTTC	CASSDLHLAGVYEQYF
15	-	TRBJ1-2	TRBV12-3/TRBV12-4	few	TGTGCCAGCAGCCGTACGGACAGTTTAGGAGGTGGCTACACCTTC	CASSRTDSLGGGYTF
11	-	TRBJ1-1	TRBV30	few	TGTGCCTGTGGACGGAACACTGAAGCTTTCTTT	CACGRNTEAFF
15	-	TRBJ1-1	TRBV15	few	TGTGCCACCAGCAGAGTGGTTTTAACAGCCACTGAAGCTTTCTTT	CATSRVVLTATEAFF
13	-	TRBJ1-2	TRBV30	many	TGTGCCTGGAGTAGCCAGGGTATCTATGGCTACACCTTC	CAWSSQGIYGYTF
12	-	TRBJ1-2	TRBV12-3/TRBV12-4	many	TGTGCCAGCAGTTCAACGCCCTATGGCTACACCTTC	CASSSTPYGYTF
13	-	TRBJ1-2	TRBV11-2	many	TGTGCCAGCAGCTCCGCTAGGAGGGACGGCTACACCTTC	CASSSARRDGYTF
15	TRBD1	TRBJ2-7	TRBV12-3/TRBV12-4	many	TGTGCCAGCAGCCGGGACAGGGGAGAAACCTACGAGCAGTACTTC	CASSRDRGETYEQYF
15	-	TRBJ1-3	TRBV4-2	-	TGTGCCAGCAGCCAAGATCGACAGGCTGGAAACACCATATATTTT	CASSQDRQAGNTIYF
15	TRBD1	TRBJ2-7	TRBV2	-	TGTGCCAGCAGGATTACAGGGGGAGCTTTCTACGAGCAGTACTTC	CASRITGGAFYEQYF
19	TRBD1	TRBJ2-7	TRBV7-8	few	TGTGCCAGCAGCTTAGGGGGGAGGGGACAGGGGCCAAGCTCCTACGAGCAGTACTTC	CASSLGGRGQGPSSYEQYF
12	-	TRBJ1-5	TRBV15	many	TGTGCCACCAGCAGGGTAAATCAGCCCCAGCATTTT	CATSRVNQPQHF
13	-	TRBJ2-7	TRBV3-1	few	TGTGCCAGCAGCCGCGGGGTAGCCTACGAGCAGTACTTC	CASSRGVAYEQYF
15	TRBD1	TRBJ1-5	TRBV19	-	TGTGCCACCCGCCCTCGGACAGGCATCAATCAGCCCCAGCATTTT	CATRPRTGINQPQHF
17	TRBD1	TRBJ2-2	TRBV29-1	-	TGCAGCGTTACCAAACTAAGGACAGGGAAAATTGCCGGGGAGCTGTTTTTT	CSVTKLRTGKIAGELFF
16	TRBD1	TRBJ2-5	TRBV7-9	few	TGTGCCAGCAGCTTAGCCGGGACAGGGGTTTTGGAGACCCAGTACTTC	CASSLAGTGVLETQYF
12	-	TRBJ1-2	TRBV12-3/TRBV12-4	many	TGTGCCAGCAGTTTAATCAGGGGTGGCTACACCTTC	CASSLIRGGYTF
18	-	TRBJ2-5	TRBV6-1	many	TGTGCCAGCAGTGAAGCGAACTGGGCTCCATCGGGCCAAGAGACCCAGTACTTC	CASSEANWAPSGQETQYF
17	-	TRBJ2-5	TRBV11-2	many	TGTGCCAGCAGCTTAGGATTTCTCGGGCGCAGTCAAGAGACCCAGTACTTC	CASSLGFLGRSQETQYF
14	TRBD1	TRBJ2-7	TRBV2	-	TGTGCCAGCATGAGACAGGGGCCCTCCTACGAGCAGTACTTC	CASMRQGPSYEQYF
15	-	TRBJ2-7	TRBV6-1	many	TGTGCCAGCAGTGAAGGGGTATATTCAGCCTACGAGCAGTACTTC	CASSEGVYSAYEQYF
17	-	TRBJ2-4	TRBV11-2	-	TGTGCCAGCAGCTTAAATAGGGGGGAGGGCCTTAAAAACATTCAGTACTTC	CASSLNRGEGLKNIQYF
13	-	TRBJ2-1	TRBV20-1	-	TGCAGTGCTAGGAAACCGGGCCCAAGTGGGCAGTTCTTC	CSARKPGPSGQFF
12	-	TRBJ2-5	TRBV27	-	TGTGCCAGCAGCCGGTTGGGGGAGACCAAGTACTTC	CASSRLGETKYF
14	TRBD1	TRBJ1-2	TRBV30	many	TGTGCCTGGATGTACCCGGGACAGTTCTATGGCTACACCTTC	CAWMYPGQFYGYTF
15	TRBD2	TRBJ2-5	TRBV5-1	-	TGCGCCAGCAGCCGGGGGACTAGCGCTAGGGAGACCCAGTACTTC	CASSRGTSARETQYF
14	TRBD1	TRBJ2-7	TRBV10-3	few	TGTGCCATCCGAGGACAGGGGGTTTCCTACGAGCAGTACTTC	CAIRGQGVSYEQYF
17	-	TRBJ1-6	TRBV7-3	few	TGTGCCAGCAGCTCCGATATAAGCCTTAATCCTCCTTCACCCCTCCACTTT	CASSSDISLNPPSPLHF
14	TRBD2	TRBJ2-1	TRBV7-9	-	TGTGCCAGCAGCCAGCTAGCGGCCTACAATGAGCAGTTCTTC	CASSQLAAYNEQFF
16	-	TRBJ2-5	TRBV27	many	TGTGCCAGCAGCCCTTATTCGACAGGATTCCAAGAGACCCAGTACTTC	CASSPYSTGFQETQYF
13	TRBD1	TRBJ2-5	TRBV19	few	TGTGCCAGCCGGGACAGGGGTTCCGGGACCCAGTACTTC	CASRDRGSGTQYF
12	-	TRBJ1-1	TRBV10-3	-	TGTGCCATCAGCGATACACAGCCCGAAGCTTTCTTT	CAISDTQPEAFF
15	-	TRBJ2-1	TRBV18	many	TGTGCCAGCTCTCAGGGGACGACCTCCTACAATGAGCAGTTCTTC	CASSQGTTSYNEQFF
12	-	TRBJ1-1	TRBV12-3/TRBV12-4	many	TGTGCCAGCAGCTTCGATTACACTGAGGCTTTCTTT	CASSFDYTEAFF
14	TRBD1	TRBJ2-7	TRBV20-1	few	TGCAGTGCTAGAGTGGCAGGGGGTCGCTACGAGCAGTACTTC	CSARVAGGRYEQYF
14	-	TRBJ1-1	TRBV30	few	TGTGCCTGGAACGACAACTGGGGGAACACTGAAGCTTTCTTT	CAWNDNWGNTEAFF
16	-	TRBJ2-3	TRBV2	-	TGTGCCAGCAGTGAAGGGTCCCGCAGGGGCACAGATACGCAGTATTTT	CASSEGSRRGTDTQYF
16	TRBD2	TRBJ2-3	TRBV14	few	TGTGCCAGCAGCCGGGGTAGCGGGAGCCCCACAGATACGCAGTATTTT	CASSRGSGSPTDTQYF
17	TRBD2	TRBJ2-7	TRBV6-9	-	TGTGCCAGCAGTTACGGGGCTAGCGGGAGGGCCGCAAACGAGCAGTACTTC	CASSYGASGRAANEQYF